The subject of this entry is one T cell receptor (beta chain). As yet, its antigen is unknown. The repertoire was sequenced with immunoSEQ multiplex PCR; TCRdb's copy has only in-frame clones and lacks some. Altogether roughly 30,000 clones are present, over 60% being singletons, with the ten largest covering approximately 30%. The V gene's germline CDR1 is KGHSH and CDR2 LQKENI. Trimming removed 4 bases from V and 4 bases from J; junction bases left unmatched: 4. This CDR3 comprises 15 residues. The sample originates from a study of STAT3 mutations in large granular lymphocyte leukemia. For the study at large: Immunosuppressive therapy was given to more than half of T-LGLL patients.

General study findings and limits: Differing intervals and regimens complicate linking therapy response to clone burden. Every T-LGLL patient had at least one immunodominant TCRbeta clonotype. TCR clonotype switching after therapy occurred in about 30% of the 18 patients. In several patients, dominant TCR clone burden exceeded STAT3 mutant burden.

The source material was peripheral blood mononuclear cells. The clonotype was recovered from a woman in her 50s with T-cell large granular lymphocyte leukemia. Some clones in this sample may be carry-over from other donors' samples. The gene calls are TRBV18 and TRBJ2-1; 10 bases fit TRBD1. The CDR3: CASSRGQGGYNEQFF. CDR3 sequence (DNA): TGTGCCAGCTCACGTGGACAGGGGGGATACAATGAGCAGTTCTTC.